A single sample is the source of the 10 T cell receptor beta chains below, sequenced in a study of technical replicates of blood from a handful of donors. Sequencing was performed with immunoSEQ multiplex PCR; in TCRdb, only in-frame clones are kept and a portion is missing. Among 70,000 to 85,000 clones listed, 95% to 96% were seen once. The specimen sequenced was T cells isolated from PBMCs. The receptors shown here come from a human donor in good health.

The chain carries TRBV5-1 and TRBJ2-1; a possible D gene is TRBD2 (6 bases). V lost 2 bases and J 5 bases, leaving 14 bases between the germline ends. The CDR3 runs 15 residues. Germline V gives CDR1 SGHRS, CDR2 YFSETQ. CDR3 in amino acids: CASSLGDLGDNEQFF. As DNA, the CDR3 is TGCGCCAGCAGCTTAGGGGACTTAGGCGACAATGAGCAGTTCTTC. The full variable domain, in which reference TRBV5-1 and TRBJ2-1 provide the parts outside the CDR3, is KAGVTQTPRYLIKTRGQQVTLSCSPISGHRSVSWYQQTPGQGLQFLFEYFSETQRNKGNFPGRFSGRQFSNSRSEMNVSTLELGDSALYLCASSLGDLGDNEQFFGPGTRLTVL.

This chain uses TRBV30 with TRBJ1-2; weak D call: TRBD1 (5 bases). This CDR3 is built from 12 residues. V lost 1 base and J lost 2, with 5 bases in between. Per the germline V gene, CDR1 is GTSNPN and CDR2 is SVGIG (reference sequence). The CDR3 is CAWSGGNYGYTF. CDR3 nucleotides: TGTGCCTGGAGTGGGGGCAACTATGGCTACACCTTC.

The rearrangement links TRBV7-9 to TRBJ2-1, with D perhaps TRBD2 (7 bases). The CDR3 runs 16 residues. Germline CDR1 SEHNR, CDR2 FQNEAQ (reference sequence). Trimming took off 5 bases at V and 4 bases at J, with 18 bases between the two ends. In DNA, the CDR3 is TGTGCCAGCAGCCCAGAAGGGGGGGCCTGGTACAATGAGCAGTTCTTC. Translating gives CASSPEGGAWYNEQFF.

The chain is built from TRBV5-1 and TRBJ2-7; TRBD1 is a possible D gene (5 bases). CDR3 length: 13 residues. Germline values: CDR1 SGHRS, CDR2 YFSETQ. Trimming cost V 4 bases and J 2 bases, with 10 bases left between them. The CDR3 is CASSPKGAYEQYF. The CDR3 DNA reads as TGCGCCAGCAGCCCAAAAGGGGCCTACGAGCAGTACTTC.

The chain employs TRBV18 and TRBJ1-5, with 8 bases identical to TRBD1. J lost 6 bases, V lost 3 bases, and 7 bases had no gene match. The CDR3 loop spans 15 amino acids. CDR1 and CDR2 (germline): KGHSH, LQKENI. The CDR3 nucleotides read TGTGCCAGCTCACCCGGACAGGGAGGGGGTCAGCCCCAGCATTTT. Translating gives CASSPGQGGGQPQHF.

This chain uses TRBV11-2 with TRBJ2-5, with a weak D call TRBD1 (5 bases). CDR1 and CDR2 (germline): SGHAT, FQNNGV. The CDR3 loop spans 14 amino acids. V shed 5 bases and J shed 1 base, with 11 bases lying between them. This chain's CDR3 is CASSQAQGQETQYF. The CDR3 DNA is TGTGCCAGCAGCCAAGCCCAGGGCCAAGAGACCCAGTACTTC.

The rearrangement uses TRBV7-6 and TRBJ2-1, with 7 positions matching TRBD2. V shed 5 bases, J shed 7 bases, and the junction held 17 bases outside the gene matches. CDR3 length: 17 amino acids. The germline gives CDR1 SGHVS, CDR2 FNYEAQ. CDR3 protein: CASSPYRGRARRNEQFF. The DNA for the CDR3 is TGTGCCAGCAGCCCCTACCGAGGGAGGGCGCGGAGGAATGAGCAGTTCTTC.

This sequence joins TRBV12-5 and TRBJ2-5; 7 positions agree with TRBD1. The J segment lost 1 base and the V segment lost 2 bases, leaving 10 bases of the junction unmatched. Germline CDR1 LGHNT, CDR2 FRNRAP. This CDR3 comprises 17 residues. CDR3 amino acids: CASGLSSGTERQETQYF. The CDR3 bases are TGTGCTAGTGGTTTGTCTTCGGGGACAGAACGCCAAGAGACCCAGTACTTC.

This CDR3 reads CASSPTGGVPTQYF. The DNA for the CDR3 is TGTGCCAGCAGTCCAACTGGGGGGGTGCCGACCCAGTACTTC. The chain is built from TRBV27 and TRBJ2-5; 7 positions agree with TRBD2. V dropped 5 bases and J dropped 7; count of bases not matched to a gene: 10. The germline V gene has CDR1 MNHEY and CDR2 SMNVEV (reference sequence). This CDR3 comprises 14 residues.

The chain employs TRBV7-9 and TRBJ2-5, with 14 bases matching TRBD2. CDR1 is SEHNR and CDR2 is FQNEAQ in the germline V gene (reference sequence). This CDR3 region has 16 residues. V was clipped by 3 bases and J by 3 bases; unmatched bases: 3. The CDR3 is CASSLWGLAGEETQYF. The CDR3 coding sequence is TGTGCCAGCAGCTTGTGGGGACTAGCGGGGGAAGAGACCCAGTACTTC.